The clone carrying this TCR beta chain was observed a single time. Authors' analysis steps: Amplifying reference gene primers gave estimates of nucleated cell counts. Profiled with immunoSEQ multiplex PCR; TCRdb holds only in-frame clones, not every one. That table is the source of V, J and clone size, and D and trimming were worked out from the DNA. The repertoire includes roughly 200,000 clones, more than 80% of them detected once, and over 3% sits in the top ten. This entry is derived from a study of blood T cell repertoires in COVID-19. All enrollees were about 18 to 90 years old and from about two dozen US areas. Cohort assignment relied on participant-reported clinical history. The CDR3 runs to 15 residues. CDR1 SGHRS and CDR2 YFSETQ come from the germline V gene. Trimming at V came to 3 bases and at J to 0 bases, leaving 2 bases not matched to a gene.

The chain has TRBV5-1 and TRBJ1-1, with 10 bases matching TRBD1. Material: PBMCs or T cells enriched from blood (not recorded which). This TCR came from a middle-aged woman with acute COVID-19. CDR3 nucleotides: TGCGCCAGCAGCTCGGGACAGGGGATGAACACTGAAGCTTTCTTT. Protein sequence: CASSSGQGMNTEAFF. Drawing the rest from reference TRBV5-1 and TRBJ1-1, the complete variable domain is KAGVTQTPRYLIKTRGQQVTLSCSPISGHRSVSWYQQTPGQGLQFLFEYFSETQRNKGNFPGRFSGRQFSNSRSEMNVSTLELGDSALYLCASSSGQGMNTEAFFGQGTRLTVV.